Listed below are T cell receptor beta chains from one sample, sequenced in a study of blood T cell repertoires in COVID-19. Clones were read by immunoSEQ multiplex PCR, and TCRdb kept only the in-frame ones, dropping some. This sample carries some 260,000 clones, 80% to 90% of them seen once, and the ten largest clones take about 1.7%. Sequenced: PBMCs or T cells enriched from blood (not recorded which). Receptor source: a man aged 40-49 years who had recovered from COVID-19. CDR3s include the opening cysteine and the closing phenylalanine or tryptophan. A D gene is named only where the DNA matches it firmly. Expanded clones are given a class, and other clones once, few, many or no size at all.

TRBV28	.	TRBJ2-5	few	13	TGTGCCAGCAGTTTAGGGGGCGAAGAGACCCAGTACTTC	CASSLGGEETQYF
TRBV18	.	TRBJ2-5	.	14	TGTGCCAGCTCACCACCTATTCTCCCAGAGACCCAGTACTTC	CASSPPILPETQYF
TRBV5-1	TRBD2	TRBJ2-3	.	17	TGCGCCAGCAGCCAAGGACTAGCGGGAGCCAGCACAGATACGCAGTATTTT	CASSQGLAGASTDTQYF
TRBV7-2	.	TRBJ2-3	once	13	TGTGCCAGCAGCCTCTATAGCACAGATACGCAGTATTTT	CASSLYSTDTQYF
TRBV29-1	.	TRBJ2-5	once	15	TGCAGCGTTGCCCGGGGAGCGTTCGATCAAGAGACCCAGTACTTC	CSVARGAFDQETQYF
TRBV19	.	TRBJ2-7	.	12	TGTGCCAGTAGTATCGCCGCAGGGGAGCAGTACTTC	CASSIAAGEQYF
TRBV5-5	TRBD1	TRBJ1-3	.	16	TGTGCCAGCAGCTCTAAGGGCGGGACAGATGGAAACACCATATATTTT	CASSSKGGTDGNTIYF
TRBV12-3/TRBV12-4	.	TRBJ2-5	.	13	TGTGCCAGCAGTTTACAACCACTAGAGACCCAGTACTTC	CASSLQPLETQYF
TRBV2	.	TRBJ2-5	many	11	TGTGCCGTACGAGCGGCGGAGACCCAGTACTTC	CAVRAAETQYF
TRBV19	.	TRBJ2-3	.	13	TGTGCCGCCCCCTGCGGGTGTCCAGATACGCAGTATTTT	CAAPCGCPDTQYF
TRBV5-4	TRBD1	TRBJ1-1	.	15	TGTGCCAGCATCGCCGGGACAGGGACGAACACTGAAGCTTTCTTT	CASIAGTGTNTEAFF
TRBV28	.	TRBJ2-6	.	15	TGTGCCAGCAGTTTATCAGGCTCTGGGGCCAACGTCCTGACTTTC	CASSLSGSGANVLTF
TRBV6-1	TRBD1	TRBJ2-7	.	14	TGTGCCAGCACCACTGGGACAGGGGACTACGAGCAGTACTTC	CASTTGTGDYEQYF
TRBV5-1	TRBD1	TRBJ2-7	.	16	TGCGCCAGCAGCTGGACTGGTCAGGGGGCAGATTACGAGCAGTACTTC	CASSWTGQGADYEQYF
TRBV3-1/TRBV3-2	TRBD2	TRBJ2-5	.	17	TGTGCCAGCAGCCCATCCCGGGGCTTCCGGGGGGTGGAGACCCAGTACTTC	CASSPSRGFRGVETQYF
TRBV19	.	TRBJ1-6	.	14	TGTGCCAGTAAGATGGAACAGCCTAATTCACCCCTCCACTTT	CASKMEQPNSPLHF
TRBV28	.	TRBJ2-7	few	14	TGTGCCAGCAGAAGACAAGGGGACTCCTACGAGCAGTACTTC	CASRRQGDSYEQYF
TRBV27	TRBD1	TRBJ2-7	.	16	TGTGCCAGCAGTTCCCACAGGGGGCCTCAGGCCTACGAGCAGTACTTC	CASSSHRGPQAYEQYF
TRBV2	.	TRBJ2-7	once	12	TGTGCCAGCGGGCCCTTAGGCATTGGGCAGTACTTC	CASGPLGIGQYF
TRBV7-2	.	TRBJ1-3	.	13	TGTGCCAGCAGCCCCATTGCGGGAAACACCATATATTTT	CASSPIAGNTIYF
TRBV28	.	TRBJ2-7	.	14	TGTGCCACTTCCTGGACAGCGGTGACCTACGAGCAGTACTTC	CATSWTAVTYEQYF
TRBV6-5	TRBD1	TRBJ1-6	.	13	TGTGCCAGCAGGGGACAGGGCTATTCACCCCTCCACTTT	CASRGQGYSPLHF
TRBV19	.	TRBJ1-2	.	15	.	CASSILARGAYGYTF
TRBV29-1	.	TRBJ2-1	.	14	TGCAGCGTTGAAGCTGGCCGCTCGTGGAATGAGCAGTTCTTC	CSVEAGRSWNEQFF
TRBV5-8	.	TRBJ2-7	.	13	TGTGCCAGCAGCCCCGGGAGAACCTACGAGCAGTACTTC	CASSPGRTYEQYF